A selection of T cell receptor beta chains follows, all from one sample in a study of human versus mouse CDR3 diversity and MHC coevolution. TCRdb keeps only in-frame clones here, not all; method: immunoSEQ multiplex PCR. The sample yields about 60,000 clones, just under 95% seen once. The specimen sequenced was naive CD4+ T cells from blood. The origin of the receptors is a person between 60 and 70 years old in good health. The CDR3 runs from the conserved cysteine through the conserved F or W. Fields, in order: D gene, V gene, clone size, J gene, CDR3 protein, CDR3 DNA. A D gene is named only where the DNA matches it firmly. The size of a clone is reported for some rows only, either as once, few or many, or as a class for expanded clones.

TRBD2	TRBV6-5	.	TRBJ2-3	CASSEREHTDTQYF	TGTGCCAGCAGTGAGCGGGAGCACACAGATACGCAGTATTTT
.	TRBV5-1	.	TRBJ1-2	CASSFGLANYGYTF	TGCGCCAGCAGCTTCGGGTTAGCTAACTATGGCTACACCTTC
.	TRBV11-2	.	TRBJ1-4	CASSDRVLNEKLFF	TGTGCCAGTTCAGACCGGGTCCTTAATGAAAAACTGTTTTTT
TRBD2	TRBV9	.	TRBJ2-5	CASSVGGTSTETQYF	TGTGCCAGCAGCGTAGGCGGGACTAGTACGGAGACCCAGTACTTC
.	TRBV5-1	.	TRBJ2-1	CASSLLGRAYNEQFF	TGCGCCAGCAGCTTGTTGGGCAGGGCCTACAATGAGCAGTTCTTC
TRBD1	TRBV5-1	.	TRBJ2-5	CASRLITGEETQYF	TGCGCCAGCAGGCTAATCACAGGGGAAGAGACCCAGTACTTC
TRBD2	TRBV18	once	TRBJ2-3	CASSPVTSGSGKRTDTQYF	TGTGCCAGCTCACCAGTGACTAGCGGGAGTGGGAAGCGCACAGATACGCAGTATTTT
TRBD1	TRBV15	.	TRBJ1-5	CATSRDSEGAQPQHF	TGTGCCACCAGCAGAGACTCAGAGGGGGCTCAGCCCCAGCATTTT
TRBD2	TRBV2	.	TRBJ2-5	CASSATSGQETQYF	TGTGCCAGCAGTGCGACTAGCGGCCAAGAGACCCAGTACTTC
TRBD1	TRBV27	.	TRBJ2-5	CASSSRTGGEETQYF	TGTGCCAGCAGTTCCCGGACAGGTGGAGAAGAGACCCAGTACTTC
.	TRBV11-3	.	TRBJ1-1	CASSLAGNTEAFF	TGTGCCAGCAGCTTAGCCGGGAACACTGAAGCTTTCTTT
TRBD1	TRBV27	.	TRBJ1-2	CASSLSSRQGYYGYTF	TGTGCCAGCAGTTTATCATCGCGACAGGGGTACTATGGCTACACCTTC
.	TRBV4-1	.	TRBJ2-7	CASSQGSGVRNEQYF	TGCGCCAGCAGCCAAGGATCAGGGGTTCGCAACGAGCAGTACTTC
.	TRBV5-6	.	TRBJ2-5	CASSSTGTQETQYF	TGTGCCAGCAGCAGCACGGGTACCCAAGAGACCCAGTACTTC
TRBD1	TRBV7-6	.	TRBJ2-3	CASSWTTGDGGPDTQYF	TGTGCCAGCAGCTGGACCACAGGGGATGGGGGCCCAGATACGCAGTATTTT
TRBD2	TRBV6-1	.	TRBJ2-5	CASSEFRGGQETQYF	TGTGCCAGCAGTGAATTTCGGGGGGGACAAGAGACCCAGTACTTC
TRBD1	TRBV19	.	TRBJ2-6	CASRDRGISGANVLTF	TGTGCCAGTAGGGACAGGGGGATCTCTGGGGCCAACGTCCTGACTTTC
.	TRBV5-1	.	TRBJ2-2	CASSLIGARTGELFF	TGCGCCAGCAGCTTGATAGGGGCGCGGACCGGGGAGCTGTTTTTT
.	TRBV6-6	.	TRBJ1-2	CASSYPPTDGGGYTF	TGTGCCAGCAGTTACCCCCCGACAGACGGGGGTGGCTACACCTTC
.	TRBV18	.	TRBJ2-5	CASSFGETQYF	TGTGCCAGCTCATTCGGAGAGACCCAGTACTTC
.	TRBV2	.	TRBJ1-5	CASSGRAPNQPQHF	TGTGCCAGCAGTGGCAGGGCCCCCAATCAGCCCCAGCATTTT
TRBD2	TRBV5-5	.	TRBJ2-5	CASQSRLAVKETQYF	TGTGCCAGCCAGTCCCGGCTAGCGGTAAAAGAGACCCAGTACTTC
.	TRBV7-9	.	TRBJ1-3	CASSSPTVIFSGNTIYF	TGTGCCAGCAGCTCCCCCACAGTGATCTTCTCTGGAAACACCATATATTTT
TRBD1	TRBV6-1	once	TRBJ2-2	CASSRDRVRGGELFF	TGTGCCAGCAGTAGGGACAGGGTCCGGGGCGGGGAGCTGTTTTTT
.	TRBV5-4	.	TRBJ1-2	CASSLDQGYYGYTF	TGTGCCAGCAGCTTGGACCAGGGTTACTATGGCTACACCTTC